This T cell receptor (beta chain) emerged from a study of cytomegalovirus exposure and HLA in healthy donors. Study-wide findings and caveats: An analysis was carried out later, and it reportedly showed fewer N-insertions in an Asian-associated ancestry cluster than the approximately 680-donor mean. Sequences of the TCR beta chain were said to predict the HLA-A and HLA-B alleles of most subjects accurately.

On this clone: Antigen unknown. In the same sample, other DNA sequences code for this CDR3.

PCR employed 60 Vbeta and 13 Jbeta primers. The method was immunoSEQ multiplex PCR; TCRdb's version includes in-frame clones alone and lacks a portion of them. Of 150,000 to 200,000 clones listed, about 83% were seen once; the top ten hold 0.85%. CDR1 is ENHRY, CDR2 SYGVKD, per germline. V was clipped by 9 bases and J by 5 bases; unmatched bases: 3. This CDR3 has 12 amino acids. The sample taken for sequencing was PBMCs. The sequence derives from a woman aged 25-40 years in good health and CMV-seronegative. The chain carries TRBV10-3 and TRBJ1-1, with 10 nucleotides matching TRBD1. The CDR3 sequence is CAIGQGGTEAFF. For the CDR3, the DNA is TGTGCCATTGGACAGGGGGGAACTGAAGCTTTCTTT.